The 29 T cell receptor beta chains below were found in one sample sequenced in a study of T cell changes during pregnancy in multiple sclerosis. Clones were sequenced by immunoSEQ multiplex PCR, and TCRdb holds only the in-frame ones, with some missing. The top ten hold more than 1.2% of the sample, which has around 70,000 clones, roughly 93% seen once. Sequencing was performed on peripheral blood, taken in the third trimester of pregnancy. The receptors were sampled from a female donor with multiple sclerosis, enrolled in a pregnancy study.

This chain connects TRBV7-9 to TRBJ2-1; possibly TRBD2 for D (6 bases). Germline CDR1 reads SEHNR; CDR2 reads FQNEAQ (reference sequence). The CDR3 length is 14 residues. V lost 5 bases, J lost 1 base, and 9 bases lay in between. CDR3 sequence: CASSRDSSYNEQFF. For the CDR3, the DNA is TGTGCCAGCAGCCGGGACTCTTCCTACAATGAGCAGTTCTTC.

The rearrangement uses TRBV5-1 and TRBJ2-2; D might be TRBD1 (5 bases). V gave up 4 bases and J gave up 1 base, with 14 bases separating them. Germline V gene data show CDR1 as SGHRS and CDR2 as YFSETQ. The CDR3 is 16 amino acids. As DNA, the CDR3 is TGCGCCAGCAGCCAGGGCCTCCTGGGGAACACCGGGGAGCTGTTTTTT. Translation: CASSQGLLGNTGELFF.

The rearrangement uses TRBV5-4 and TRBJ1-1; the D gene is possibly TRBD1 (5 bases). Germline CDR1 and CDR2: SGHNT and YYREEE (reference sequence). The CDR3 extends over 14 amino acids. V dropped 6 bases and J dropped 1 base, with 13 bases sitting between them. CDR3 in DNA: TGTGCCAGCACCCCGGGGGTGGAGAACACTGAAGCTTTCTTT. Residues: CASTPGVENTEAFF.

The rearrangement links TRBV7-2 to TRBJ2-7, with a tentative D call TRBD2 (6 bases). V shed 2 bases and J shed 1 base, with 9 bases lying between them. This CDR3 contains 14 residues. CDR1 SGHTA and CDR2 FQGNSA come from the germline V gene. The CDR3 loop reads CASSLSAGSYEQYF. The DNA for the CDR3 is TGTGCCAGCAGCTTATCGGCGGGGTCCTACGAGCAGTACTTC.

The chain carries TRBV7-7 and TRBJ2-1, with a possible D match to TRBD2 (7 bases). Looked up from germline, CDR1 is SSHAT and CDR2 is FNYEAQ (reference sequence). The CDR3 extends over 14 amino acids. CDR3 sequence reads: CATAGAGDKDEQFF. CDR3 sequence (DNA): TGTGCTACGGCGGGGGCAGGGGACAAGGATGAGCAGTTCTTC.

The rearrangement uses TRBV27 and TRBJ2-1, with 11 bases fitting TRBD2. Germline loops: CDR1 MNHEY, CDR2 SMNVEV (reference sequence). V shed 8 bases and J 2 bases; nucleotides not matched to a gene: 5. This CDR3 contains 15 residues. CDR3 in amino acids: CASLDSGGAYNEQFF. CDR3 DNA sequence: TGTGCCAGCTTGGATAGCGGGGGGGCCTACAATGAGCAGTTCTTC.

The chain has TRBV19 and TRBJ1-1, with D perhaps matching TRBD1 (5 bases). The CDR3 contains 13 residues. Germline V lookup: CDR1 LNHDA, CDR2 SQIVND (reference sequence). V was shortened by 5 bases and J by 0 bases, with 7 bases between the two germline ends. CDR3 in amino acids: CASSWGVNTEAFF. Here the CDR3 DNA reads TGTGCCAGTAGTTGGGGGGTGAACACTGAAGCTTTCTTT.

The CDR3 coding sequence is TGTGCCAGCAGCTTAGCCAGCGCACACACCGGGGAGCTGTTTTTT. Translated, it gives CASSLASAHTGELFF. The chain carries TRBV11-3 and TRBJ2-2; D unclear. Germline values: CDR1 SGHNT, CDR2 YENEEA. V gave up 1 base and J gave up 3 bases, with 9 bases separating them. This CDR3 is 15 amino acids long. The full variable domain, with the rest looked up from reference TRBV11-3 and TRBJ2-2, is EAGVVQSPRYKIIEKKQPVAFWCNPISGHNTLYWYLQNLGQGPELLIRYENEEAVDDSQLPKDRFSAERLKGVDSTLKIQPAELGDSAVYLCASSLASAHTGELFFGEGSRLTVL.

J is TRBJ1-2 and V is TRBV7-9; weak D call: TRBD1 (6 bases). There are 16 residues in the CDR3. Between the trimmed V and J ends, which lost 1 base and 3 bases, there was a span of 15 bases. Germline CDR1 and CDR2: SEHNR and FQNEAQ (reference sequence). The CDR3 region is CASSLVVDSPYYGYTF. CDR3 bases: TGTGCCAGCAGCTTAGTAGTGGACAGCCCTTACTATGGCTACACCTTC.

The chain is built from TRBV9 and TRBJ1-1; D unresolved. The CDR3 is 13 amino acids. Trimming took 4 bases from V and 6 from J, leaving 13 bases between them. CDR1 SGDLS and CDR2 YYNGEE come from the germline V gene. The chain's CDR3 is CASSSGWVAEAFF. In nucleotides, the CDR3 is TGTGCCAGCAGCAGCGGCTGGGTGGCTGAAGCTTTCTTT.

This sequence joins TRBV18 and TRBJ1-1; D might be TRBD1 (6 bases). CDR1 and CDR2 from the germline V gene are KGHSH and LQKENI. The CDR3 length is 15 residues. V gave up 6 bases and J gave up 1 base, with 15 bases separating them. Here the CDR3 DNA reads TGTGCCAGCTCTATAACTACAGGGAAGAACACTGAAGCTTTCTTT. This sequence encodes CASSITTGKNTEAFF.

This chain joins TRBV19 and TRBJ1-6, with 7 positions matching TRBD1. V trimming: 2 bases; J trimming: 7 bases; junction bases outside the gene matches: 5. The CDR3 sequence is 15 residues long. Germline-derived CDR1 and CDR2 are LNHDA and SQIVND (reference sequence). CDR3 loop: CASSIRGRWNSPLHF. In nucleotides, the CDR3 is TGTGCCAGTAGTATAAGGGGGCGATGGAATTCACCCCTCCACTTT.

The chain couples TRBV6-6 to TRBJ2-1, with TRBD1 identical over 10 bases. The CDR3 spans 16 residues. V shed 0 bases and J 5 bases; nucleotides not matched to a gene: 4. Per the germline V gene, CDR1 is MNHNY and CDR2 is SVGAGI (reference sequence). The DNA of the CDR3 is TGTGCCAGCAGTTACTCGATGGGGACAGGGGACAATGAGCAGTTCTTC. Protein product: CASSYSMGTGDNEQFF.

DNA for the CDR3: TGTGCCTGGAACGGACAGACCAATCAGCCCCAGCATTTT. Translation gives CAWNGQTNQPQHF. This chain joins TRBV30 and TRBJ1-5, with D tentatively TRBD1 (6 bases). This CDR3 comprises 13 residues. Germline-derived CDR1 and CDR2 are GTSNPN and SVGIG (reference sequence). Trimming left V 4 bases short and J 3 bases short, with 10 bases between.

Here the CDR3 reads CASRGGQKLVNEQFF. DNA for the CDR3: TGTGCCAGCCGAGGAGGGCAGAAGTTGGTCAATGAGCAGTTCTTC. The rearrangement joins TRBV19 to TRBJ2-1, with D maybe TRBD2 (6 bases). Germline V lookup: CDR1 LNHDA, CDR2 SQIVND (reference sequence). The CDR3 sequence is 15 residues long. V was clipped by 9 bases and J by 6 bases, with 21 bases between them.

This CDR3 reads CASSPRGAKAFF. Written as DNA, the CDR3 is TGTGCCAGCAGCCCCCGCGGGGCGAAAGCTTTCTTT. The J gene is TRBJ1-1, the V gene TRBV7-2; the D gene is possibly TRBD1 (5 bases). The germline V gene encodes CDR1 SGHTA and CDR2 FQGNSA. The CDR3 runs to 12 residues. The V and J ends lost 5 bases and 9 bases respectively, with 13 bases between them.

This sequence joins TRBV7-3 and TRBJ2-5, with 11 bases that match TRBD2. J was trimmed by 5 bases and V by 3 bases; bases with no gene match: 17. Germline loops: CDR1 SGHTA, CDR2 FQGTGA. The CDR3 runs to 19 residues. CDR3 protein: CASSFLYLETSGVRETQYF. CDR3 sequence (DNA): TGTGCCAGCAGCTTTTTATACCTAGAGACTAGCGGGGTTAGGGAGACCCAGTACTTC.

The rearrangement links TRBV13 to TRBJ1-1, with 7 bases fitting TRBD1. CDR1 and CDR2 (germline): PRHDT, FYEKMQ (reference sequence). The CDR3 covers 14 residues. Trimming removed 5 bases from V and 0 bases from J; junction bases left unmatched: 3. CDR3 in DNA: TGTGCCAGCAGCCCAGGGGGGATGAACACTGAAGCTTTCTTT. Translated, it gives CASSPGGMNTEAFF.

The chain uses TRBV7-8 and TRBJ2-7; 7 bases agree with TRBD1. The CDR3 spans 15 residues. Trimming cost V 8 bases and J 3 bases; bases outside gene matches: 13. Per the germline V gene, CDR1 is SGHVS and CDR2 is FQNEAQ. In DNA, the CDR3 is TGTGCCAGCCGCCGTGTGAGACAGGGCATCTACGAGCAGTACTTC. It translates to CASRRVRQGIYEQYF.

The chain is built from TRBV2 and TRBJ1-5; TRBD1 agrees at 7 bases. The CDR3 has 16 amino acids. J lost 4 bases, V lost 4 bases, and 10 bases had no gene match. CDR1 is SNHLY and CDR2 is FYNNEI in the germline V gene. The DNA for the CDR3 is TGTGCCAGCAGTGGACCCTCCGGGACAGCTAATCAGCCCCAGCATTTT. This codes for CASSGPSGTANQPQHF.

The chain uses TRBV7-2 and TRBJ2-5, with D hard to call. Between the trimmed V and J ends, which lost 5 bases and 5 bases, there was a span of 15 bases. The CDR3 is 14 amino acids. The germline CDR1 and CDR2 sequences are SGHTA and FQGNSA. The CDR3 region is CASSAELAEETQYF. The CDR3 DNA sequence: TGTGCCAGCAGCGCCGAGTTGGCGGAGGAGACCCAGTACTTC.

V gene TRBV4-3 combines with J gene TRBJ2-1; 9 positions match TRBD2. Germline-derived CDR1 and CDR2 are LGHNA and YSLEER. The CDR3 runs 16 residues. The J segment lost 6 bases and the V segment lost 0 bases, leaving 6 bases of the junction unmatched. Written as DNA, the CDR3 is TGCGCCAGCAGCCAAGACATAGCGGGGGAGGGCAATGAGCAGTTCTTC. As protein: CASSQDIAGEGNEQFF.

This chain connects TRBV7-3 to TRBJ2-1, with a weak D call TRBD2 (7 bases). Trimming removed 1 base from V and 9 bases from J, with 13 bases in between. Germline assignment: CDR1 SGHTA and CDR2 FQGTGA. This CDR3 comprises 14 residues. CDR3 DNA: TGTGCCAGCAGCTTAAGGGGGGGCACTGGTGAGCAGTTCTTC. Translating gives CASSLRGGTGEQFF. The complete variable domain, with remaining parts taken from reference TRBV7-3 and TRBJ2-1, reads GAGVSQTPSNKVTEKGKYVELRCDPISGHTALYWYRQSLGQGPEFLIYFQGTGAADDSGLPNDRFFAVRPEGSVSTLKIQRTERGDSAVYLCASSLRGGTGEQFFGPGTRLTVL.

The chain links TRBV13 to TRBJ2-3; TRBD2 agrees at 7 bases. Germline V gene data show CDR1 as PRHDT and CDR2 as FYEKMQ (reference sequence). The trim removed 7 bases at V and 0 bases at J, leaving 4 bases unmatched. The CDR3 consists of 14 residues. CDR3: CASTRRGSTDTQYF. The CDR3 nucleotides read TGTGCCAGCACCAGGCGGGGGAGCACAGATACGCAGTATTTT.

The chain combines TRBV6-4 with TRBJ1-1, with 7 bases fitting TRBD1. The germline CDR1 and CDR2 sequences are MRHNA and SNTAGT. J was trimmed by 2 bases and V by 6 bases; bases with no gene match: 6. CDR3 length: 14 amino acids. This chain's CDR3 is CASRTRQGNTEAFF. In DNA, the CDR3 is TGTGCCAGCAGAACAAGACAGGGCAACACTGAAGCTTTCTTT.

This clone was seen a few times. CDR3 protein: CASSLRADRAYNSPLHF. In nucleotides, the CDR3 is TGCGCCAGCAGCTTGCGGGCGGACAGGGCCTATAATTCACCCCTCCACTTT. V is TRBV5-1 and J is TRBJ1-6; TRBD1 agrees at 8 bases. V gave up 1 base and J gave up 2 bases; unmatched junction bases: 5. The CDR3 spans 17 residues. Per the germline V gene, CDR1 is SGHRS and CDR2 is YFSETQ.

V gene TRBV7-2 combines with J gene TRBJ1-2, with 10 bases matching TRBD1. CDR1 is SGHTA, CDR2 FQGNSA, per germline. The CDR3 is 14 residues long. V lost 4 bases to trimming and J lost 4 bases; unmatched junction nucleotides: 3. The DNA for the CDR3 is TGTGCCAGCAGCTATGGGACAGGGGCCTATGGCTACACCTTC. Encoded protein: CASSYGTGAYGYTF.

The chain is built from TRBV9 and TRBJ1-1, with D possibly TRBD1 on 5 matching bases. This CDR3 comprises 13 residues. The V end was cut by 4 bases, the J end by 4 bases, with 11 bases between. In germline, CDR1 is SGDLS, CDR2 YYNGEE. CDR3 sequence: CASSLGGGTEAFF. The CDR3, as DNA: TGTGCCAGCAGCCTGGGGGGGGGCACTGAAGCTTTCTTT.

In this sample, this clone turned up once. The V call is TRBV2, the J call TRBJ2-5, with 9 bases matching TRBD2. CDR1 is SNHLY and CDR2 is FYNNEI in the germline V gene. The CDR3 spans 14 residues. Germline trimming cut 7 bases from V and 7 bases from J; bases unmatched to any gene: 10. The CDR3 DNA is TGTGCCAGCATCCGGACTAGCGAGGCAGGGACCCAGTACTTC. The encoded protein is CASIRTSEAGTQYF.